What follows is one T cell receptor (beta chain) and its context. Its matching antigen is unknown. This entry belongs to a study of PD-1 blockade in classical Hodgkin lymphoma. Study context: Patients had nivolumab dosed at 3 mg/kg, delivered intravenously every 2 weeks. Overall study findings and caveats: Diminished baseline TCR diversity has been reported in newly diagnosed patients relative to healthy donors. Complete responders' baseline diversity resembled that of newly diagnosed patients.

Regarding time point: cycle 4 day 1 (C4D1), after five to seven weeks of nivolumab. Each patient experienced a relapse that followed autologous stem cell transplantation, and brentuximab vedotin exposure varied. Profiling relied on immunoSEQ multiplex PCR, and the TCRdb table lists in-frame clones only, not all of them. The sample has around 25,000 clones; 60% to 80% are singletons. V was pared by 4 bases and J by 1 base, with 9 bases between. Germline values: CDR1 SGDLS, CDR2 YYNGEE. The CDR3 extends over 15 amino acids. The receptor was derived from a human donor with classical Hodgkin lymphoma. The sequenced sample was peripheral blood mononuclear cells (PBMCs), obtained before the fourth cycle of nivolumab. The V gene is TRBV9, the J gene TRBJ2-6; no reliable D call. Written as DNA, the CDR3 is TGTGCCAGCAGCCCCAGGCGTTCTGGGGCCAACGTCCTGACTTTC. Amino acid sequence: CASSPRRSGANVLTF. The full variable domain, in which reference TRBV9 and TRBJ2-6 provide the parts outside the CDR3, is DSGVTQTPKHLITATGQRVTLRCSPRSGDLSVYWYQQSLDQGLQFLIQYYNGEERAKGNILERFSAQQFPDLHSELNLSSLELGDSALYFCASSPRRSGANVLTFGAGSRLTVL.